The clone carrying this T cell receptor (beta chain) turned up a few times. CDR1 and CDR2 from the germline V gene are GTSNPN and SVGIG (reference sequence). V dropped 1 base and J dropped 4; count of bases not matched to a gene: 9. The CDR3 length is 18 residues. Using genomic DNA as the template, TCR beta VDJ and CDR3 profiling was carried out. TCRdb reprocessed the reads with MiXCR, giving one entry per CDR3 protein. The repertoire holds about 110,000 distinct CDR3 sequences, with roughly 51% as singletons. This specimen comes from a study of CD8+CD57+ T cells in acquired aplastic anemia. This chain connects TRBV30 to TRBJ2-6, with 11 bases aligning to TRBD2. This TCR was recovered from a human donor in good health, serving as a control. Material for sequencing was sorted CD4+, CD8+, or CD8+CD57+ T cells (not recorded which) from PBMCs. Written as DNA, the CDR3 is TGTGCCTGGAGTGCTACTAGCGGGGGTCCGGGAGGGGCCAACGTCCTGACTTTC. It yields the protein CAWSATSGGPGGANVLTF.